The source of this T cell receptor (beta chain) is a study of T cell repertoires in cytomegalovirus infection. The CDR3 extends over 14 amino acids. Germline V gives CDR1 LGHDT, CDR2 YNNKEL (reference sequence). V lost 3 bases to trimming and J lost 7 bases, with 12 bases between them. In its sample, this clonotype was seen a few times. TCRdb re-called the reads through MiXCR, storing one row per CDR3 protein. This table holds 490,000 or so distinct CDR3 sequences, approximately 11% found once. The chain joins TRBV3-1 to TRBJ1-4, with D perhaps TRBD1 (6 bases). The origin of this receptor is a human donor in good health (CMV status not recorded). Some clones in this sample may be carry-over from other donors' samples. Sequencing used PBMCs. The CDR3 loop reads CASSQGRGGEKLFF. In nucleotides, the CDR3 is TGTGCCAGCAGCCAGGGCAGGGGTGGTGAAAAACTGTTTTTT. The full variable domain, in which reference TRBV3-1 and TRBJ1-4 provide the parts outside the CDR3, is DTAVSQTPKYLVTQMGNDKSIKCEQNLGHDTMYWYKQDSKKFLKIMFSYNNKELIINETVPNRFSPKSPDKAHLNLHINSLELGDSAVYFCASSQGRGGEKLFFGSGTQLSVL.